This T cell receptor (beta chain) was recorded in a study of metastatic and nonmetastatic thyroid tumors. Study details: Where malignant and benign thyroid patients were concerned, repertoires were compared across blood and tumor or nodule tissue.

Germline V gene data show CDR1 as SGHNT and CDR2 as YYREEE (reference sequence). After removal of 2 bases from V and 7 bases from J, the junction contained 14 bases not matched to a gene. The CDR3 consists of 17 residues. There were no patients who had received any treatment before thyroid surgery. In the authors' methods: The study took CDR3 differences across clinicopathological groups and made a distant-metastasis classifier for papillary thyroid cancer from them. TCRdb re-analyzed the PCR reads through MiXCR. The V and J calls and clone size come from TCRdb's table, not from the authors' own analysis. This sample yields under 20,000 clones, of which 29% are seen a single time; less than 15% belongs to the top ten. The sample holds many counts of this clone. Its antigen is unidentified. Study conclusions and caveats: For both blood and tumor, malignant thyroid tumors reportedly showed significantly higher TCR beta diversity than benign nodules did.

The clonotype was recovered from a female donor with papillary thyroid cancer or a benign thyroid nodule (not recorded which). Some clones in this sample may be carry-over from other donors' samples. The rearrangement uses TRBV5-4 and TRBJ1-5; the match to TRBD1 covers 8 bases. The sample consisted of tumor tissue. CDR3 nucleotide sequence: TGTGCCAGCAGCTTAAGCAGGGGGCCACCCCACCGACAGCCCCAGCATTTT. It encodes CASSLSRGPPHRQPQHF.